One sample yielded the 30 T cell receptor beta chains listed below, sequenced in a study of T cell responses to AZD1222 COVID-19 vaccine. Sequencing was performed with immunoSEQ multiplex PCR; in TCRdb, only in-frame clones are kept and a portion is missing. The sample comprises under 50,000 clones, 80% of which are singletons, and about a fifth rests with the top ten. The sample here was peripheral blood, taken 28 days after the second dose of the MenACWY control vaccine. The receptors stem from an adult who received the MenACWY meningococcal vaccine as a control.

The chain joins TRBV15 to TRBJ2-1; 8 nucleotides agree with TRBD2. This CDR3 is built from 17 residues. Trimming at V came to 3 bases and at J to 4 bases, leaving 11 bases not matched to a gene. Germline V gives CDR1 LNHNV, CDR2 YYDKDF (reference sequence). DNA for the CDR3: TGTGCCACCAGCAGGGAACAAGCGGGAGTCCGGTACAATGAGCAGTTCTTC. This codes for CATSREQAGVRYNEQFF.

V and J are TRBV10-3 and TRBJ2-7; 7 nucleotides match TRBD1. The V segment lost 3 bases and the J segment 9 bases; nucleotides outside the gene matches: 5. The CDR3 loop spans 12 amino acids. Germline V gives CDR1 ENHRY, CDR2 SYGVKD. CDR3 loop: CAISDQGERQYF. The CDR3 region has the DNA TGTGCCATCAGTGACCAGGGGGAGAGGCAGTACTTC.

The chain carries TRBV14 and TRBJ2-3; D may be TRBD2 (5 bases). This CDR3 region has 15 residues. Trimming stripped 0 bases from V and 6 bases from J, with 13 bases between. From germline, CDR1 is SGHDN and CDR2 FVKESK. The DNA for the CDR3 is TGTGCCAGCAGCCAAGAAAGACTAAAAGAGGATACGCAGTATTTT. Protein sequence: CASSQERLKEDTQYF.

The chain links TRBV5-1 to TRBJ2-5; TRBD1 might be the D (6 bases). Deletions cut 4 bases from V and 4 bases from J, with 17 bases between. Per the germline V gene, CDR1 is SGHRS and CDR2 is YFSETQ. The CDR3 is 15 amino acids. CDR3 loop: CASSTEGGIGETQYF. DNA of the CDR3: TGCGCCAGCAGCACGGAAGGGGGTATAGGAGAGACCCAGTACTTC.

This chain links TRBV19 with TRBJ2-1; no reliable D call. The CDR3 totals 13 residues. CDR1 and CDR2 from the germline V gene are LNHDA and SQIVND (reference sequence). Trimming removed 1 base at V and 4 bases at J, with 5 bases between. The CDR3 sequence is CASSIALYNEQFF. In DNA, the CDR3 is TGTGCCAGTAGTATAGCCTTATACAATGAGCAGTTCTTC. The full variable domain, rest sourced from reference TRBV19 and TRBJ2-1, is DGGITQSPKYLFRKEGQNVTLSCEQNLNHDAMYWYRQDPGQGLRLIYYSQIVNDFQKGDIAEGYSVSREKKESFPLTVTSAQKNPTAFYLCASSIALYNEQFFGPGTRLTVL.

V and J are TRBV19 and TRBJ1-1; no reliable D call. Per germline, CDR1 LNHDA and CDR2 SQIVND (reference sequence). This CDR3 is built from 14 residues. The V end was cut by 4 bases, the J end by 5 bases, with 14 bases between. CDR3 in DNA: TGTGCCAGTAGTACCCGGGGAGGCTGGACTGAAGCTTTCTTT. Translated: CASSTRGGWTEAFF. The entire variable domain, with the rest obtained from reference TRBV19 and TRBJ1-1, is as follows: DGGITQSPKYLFRKEGQNVTLSCEQNLNHDAMYWYRQDPGQGLRLIYYSQIVNDFQKGDIAEGYSVSREKKESFPLTVTSAQKNPTAFYLCASSTRGGWTEAFFGQGTRLTVV.

V is TRBV5-8 and J is TRBJ2-6, with 12 bases lining up with TRBD2. The V and J ends lost 5 bases and 1 base, in that order; junction bases with no gene match: 7. Germline V gene lookup returns CDR1 SGHTS and CDR2 YDEGEE. The length of the CDR3 is 18 residues. The CDR3 DNA reads as TGTGCCAGCAGACACAGACTAGCGGGAGTATCTGGGGCCAACGTCCTGACTTTC. Translating gives CASRHRLAGVSGANVLTF.

The V and J genes are TRBV15 and TRBJ1-1; TRBD1 agrees at 7 bases. There are 15 residues in the CDR3. J gave up 6 bases and V 1 base, and 8 bases lay outside the gene matches. Germline V CDR1 and CDR2: LNHNV, YYDKDF (reference sequence). CDR3 sequence reads: CATSRVRGPLAEAFF. In DNA form, the CDR3 reads TGTGCCACCAGCAGAGTTAGGGGGCCTCTCGCTGAAGCTTTCTTT.

The CDR3 nucleotides are TGTGCCAGCACTCCCAAGGCCGGTTATGGCTACACCTTC. Protein sequence: CASTPKAGYGYTF. The chain carries TRBV7-2 and TRBJ1-2; D gene uncertain. V was trimmed by 7 bases and J by 5 bases, leaving 14 bases between them. From germline, CDR1 is SGHTA and CDR2 FQGNSA. The CDR3 runs to 13 residues. Based on the CDR3 plus reference TRBV7-2 and TRBJ1-2, the full variable domain is GAGVSQSPSNKVTEKGKDVELRCDPISGHTALYWYRQSLGQGLEFLIYFQGNSAPDKSGLPSDRFSAERTGGSVSTLTIQRTQQEDSAVYLCASTPKAGYGYTFGSGTRLTVV.

This chain joins TRBV9 and TRBJ1-4, with unresolved D. This CDR3 region has 15 residues. V was trimmed by 1 base and J by 5 bases, leaving 12 bases between them. Germline loops: CDR1 SGDLS, CDR2 YYNGEE. In DNA form, the CDR3 reads TGTGCCAGCAGCGTAAACAGCGCGAGGAATGAAAAACTGTTTTTT. Its translation: CASSVNSARNEKLFF.

The chain combines TRBV30 with TRBJ2-2; tentatively, D is TRBD1 (5 bases). CDR1 GTSNPN and CDR2 SVGIG come from the germline V gene (reference sequence). Trimming took 4 bases from V and 1 from J, leaving 10 bases between them. This CDR3 spans 14 amino acids. CDR3 DNA: TGTGCCTGGATGCGACAGTTGAACACCGGGGAGCTGTTTTTT. It yields the protein CAWMRQLNTGELFF.

This clone has just a few counts. Distinct nucleotide sequences in the sample also encode this CDR3. The chain uses TRBV3-1 (or the pseudogene TRBV3-2) and TRBJ2-7; 9 bases align to TRBD2. Germline-derived CDR1 and CDR2 are LGHDT and YNNKEL (reference sequence). CDR3 length equals 15 residues. V trimming: 2 bases; J trimming: 2 bases; junction bases outside the gene matches: 4. The CDR3 protein is CASSQQAGGPYEQYF. The CDR3 DNA reads TGTGCCAGCAGCCAACAGGCGGGAGGGCCCTACGAGCAGTACTTC.

The chain's CDR3 is CSASRPSGGTDTQYF. The DNA of the CDR3 is TGCAGTGCTAGTAGGCCTAGCGGAGGCACAGATACGCAGTATTTT. The chain links TRBV20-1 to TRBJ2-3; 7 nucleotides match TRBD2. Germline CDR1 DFQATT, CDR2 SNEGSKA (reference sequence). The CDR3 sequence is 15 residues long. V shed 3 bases and J 1 base; nucleotides not matched to a gene: 7.

The chain carries TRBV14 and TRBJ2-7; the D call may be TRBD1 or TRBD2 (5 bases each). V lost 7 bases to trimming and J lost 0 bases, with 19 bases between them. CDR1 and CDR2 (germline): SGHDN, FVKESK. The CDR3 covers 16 residues. CDR3 region: CASNLDRDGSSYEQYV. In nucleotides, the CDR3 is TGTGCCAGCAACCTAGACCGGGACGGTAGCTCCTACGAGCAGTACGTC.

This clone turned up a few times. The rearrangement uses TRBV10-3 and TRBJ1-2; TRBD1 is a possible D gene (5 bases). This CDR3 comprises 13 residues. From germline, CDR1 is ENHRY and CDR2 SYGVKD. Trimming cost V 0 bases and J 6 bases, with 8 bases left between them. DNA of the CDR3: TGTGCCATCAGTGAGTCGCCGGGGGATGGCTACACCTTC. It translates to CAISESPGDGYTF.

The J gene is TRBJ2-6, the V gene TRBV6-1; 12 bases match TRBD1. V dropped 1 base and J dropped 1; count of bases not matched to a gene: 2. The CDR3 runs 18 residues. Germline CDR1 reads MNHNS; CDR2 reads SASEGT. CDR3 protein: CASSEGGQGASGANVLTF. The DNA of the CDR3 is TGTGCCAGCAGTGAAGGGGGACAGGGGGCGTCTGGGGCCAACGTCCTGACTTTC.

The V call is TRBV9, the J call TRBJ1-6; D not resolved. The ends were cut back, 3 bases at V and 8 bases at J, with 9 bases in the middle. CDR3 length equals 13 residues. Germline loops: CDR1 SGDLS, CDR2 YYNGEE. The CDR3 spells CASSAVEDSPLHF. CDR3 DNA sequence: TGTGCCAGCAGCGCCGTCGAAGATTCACCCCTCCACTTT.

This clone appeared a single time. CDR3 sequence reads: CASSQGGASRGTEAFF. The CDR3 DNA is TGTGCCAGCAGCCAAGGGGGGGCCTCACGCGGCACTGAAGCTTTCTTT. The chain joins TRBV4-2 to TRBJ1-1, with D perhaps matching TRBD1 (6 bases). Trimming shortened V by 1 base and J by 4 bases, and 16 bases separated the two germline ends. The germline CDR1 and CDR2 sequences are LGHNA and YNFKEQ. CDR3 length: 16 residues.

The chain carries TRBV6-1 and TRBJ1-3; the D is unclear. The V and J ends lost 6 bases and 2 bases respectively, with 8 bases between them. Germline lookup yields CDR1 MNHNS and CDR2 SASEGT. The CDR3 is made up of 13 amino acids. In DNA form, the CDR3 reads TGTGCCAGCAGAGGAGCGGCTGGAAACACCATATATTTT. It encodes CASRGAAGNTIYF.

This chain connects TRBV4-1 to TRBJ2-5; TRBD2 matches 7 bases. The CDR3 covers 15 residues. Germline assignment: CDR1 MGHRA and CDR2 YSYEKL. The ends lost 5 bases at V and 5 bases at J; junction bases unmatched: 11. The CDR3 reads CASSLNSGVGETQYF. CDR3 in DNA: TGCGCCAGCAGCTTAAACAGCGGGGTTGGGGAGACCCAGTACTTC.

This clone is judged medium-sized. The chain has TRBV7-9 and TRBJ2-3; 9 bases line up with TRBD2. The CDR3 has 13 residues. Germline trimming cut 6 bases from V and 7 bases from J; bases unmatched to any gene: 5. Looked up from germline, CDR1 is SEHNR and CDR2 is FQNEAQ (reference sequence). CDR3 bases: TGTGCCAGCAGGGCGGGGGGGCTCCATACGCAGTATTTT. This encodes CASRAGGLHTQYF.

This chain connects TRBV7-8 to TRBJ2-5; 13 nucleotides line up with TRBD2. Trimming took 10 bases from V and 3 from J; bases not matched to a gene: 14. Germline V gene lookup returns CDR1 SGHVS and CDR2 FQNEAQ. The CDR3 loop spans 17 amino acids. The CDR3 region is CATSVTGTSGTKETQYF. The CDR3 nucleotides read TGTGCCACCTCAGTCACCGGGACTAGCGGGACCAAAGAGACCCAGTACTTC.

This sequence joins TRBV4-2 and TRBJ2-1; D gene uncertain. The CDR3 consists of 14 residues. The V end was cut by 3 bases, the J end by 4 bases, with 10 bases between. Germline CDR1 and CDR2: LGHNA and YNFKEQ. DNA of the CDR3: TGTGCCAGCAGCCAGGCAGGTGGATACAATGAGCAGTTCTTC. Translation gives CASSQAGGYNEQFF.

The rearrangement uses TRBV19 and TRBJ1-5; no clear D. Per germline, CDR1 LNHDA and CDR2 SQIVND (reference sequence). The V gene lost 3 bases and the J gene lost 6 bases, with 9 bases spanning the gap. This CDR3 has 13 residues. The CDR3 reads CASSIENGQPQHF. As DNA, the CDR3 is TGTGCCAGTAGTATTGAGAACGGTCAGCCCCAGCATTTT.

The V gene is TRBV10-2, the J gene TRBJ2-1; D is unresolved. Germline loops: CDR1 WSHSY, CDR2 SAAADI. V lost 0 bases and J lost 10, with 7 bases in between. This CDR3 has 12 amino acids. The CDR3 DNA reads as TGCGCCAGCAGTGAGTCGAAATACGAGCAGTTCTTC. This encodes CASSESKYEQFF.

The chain has TRBV10-2 and TRBJ1-2, with 9 nucleotides matching TRBD1. CDR1 and CDR2 from the germline V gene are WSHSY and SAAADI. V lost 5 bases to trimming and J lost 5 bases; unmatched junction nucleotides: 12. This CDR3 comprises 16 residues. The CDR3 loop is CASSRWEDRGGYGYTF. The CDR3 nucleotides are TGCGCCAGCAGTCGCTGGGAGGACAGGGGAGGATATGGCTACACCTTC.

This chain joins TRBV28 and TRBJ1-1; a possible D gene is TRBD1 (6 bases). Trimming pared 1 base from V and 11 bases from J, leaving 14 bases between. CDR3 length: 13 residues. Germline V gene lookup returns CDR1 MDHEN and CDR2 SYDVKM. CDR3 DNA sequence: TGTGCCAGCAGTTTATCAGCACAGGGCGTCGCTTTCTTT. As protein: CASSLSAQGVAFF. The whole variable domain, filled in from reference TRBV28 and TRBJ1-1, reads DVKVTQSSRYLVKRTGEKVFLECVQDMDHENMFWYRQDPGLGLRLIYFSYDVKMKEKGDIPEGYSVSREKKERFSLILESASTNQTSMYLCASSLSAQGVAFFGQGTRLTVV.

The chain carries TRBV4-1 and TRBJ1-3, with D possibly matching TRBD1 (5 bases). Germline V lookup: CDR1 MGHRA, CDR2 YSYEKL. V lost 1 base to trimming and J lost 8 bases, with 12 bases between them. The CDR3 spans 14 residues. Here the CDR3 reads CASSQGRRGDTIYF. The CDR3 DNA sequence: TGCGCCAGCAGCCAAGGAAGGAGAGGGGACACCATATATTTT.

The J gene is TRBJ2-7, the V gene TRBV2; D unclear. This CDR3 is 13 amino acids long. CDR1 SNHLY and CDR2 FYNNEI come from the germline V gene. Trimming left V 6 bases short and J 5 bases short, with 14 bases between. The CDR3 protein is CASRGNFRDEQYV. The CDR3 DNA reads TGTGCCAGCAGAGGGAACTTTCGGGACGAGCAGTACGTC.

CDR3 protein: CASSSAPSGRQVNTGELFF. The DNA of the CDR3 is TGCGCCAGCAGCTCCGCCCCGTCGGGGAGACAGGTGAACACCGGGGAGCTGTTTTTT. The chain is built from TRBV5-1 and TRBJ2-2, with D perhaps TRBD1 (6 bases). The CDR3 loop spans 19 amino acids. Germline V gene lookup returns CDR1 SGHRS and CDR2 YFSETQ. Between the trimmed V and J ends, which lost 3 bases and 1 base, there was a span of 22 bases.